The 30 T cell receptor beta chains below were found in one sample sequenced in a study of beta chain features in type 1 diabetes (dated by TCRdb to the late 2010s). The method behind the library was the immunoSEQ multiplex PCR assay. The High Capacity cDNA Reverse Transcription Kit was used to reverse transcribe all of the isolated RNA, meaning that expressed TCRB transcripts were what got sequenced. Held by TCRdb, this immuneACCESS table contains in-frame sequences only and omits some clones. Under half of the omission traces to an unresolved V gene where checked; the cause of the rest is unknown. Counted in this sample were more than 300,000 clones; 8.5% to 10% of them appeared once. 0.55% to 0.75% of the sample comes from the top ten. Their antigen targets remain unknown. What the authors observed across the whole study: A moderate but significant shortening of TCRB CDR3 length was observed in type 1 diabetes patients in all four CD4+ subsets.

Sequences were obtained from central memory CD4+ T cells from blood. The receptor source for this set is a young man with type 1 diabetes.

J is TRBJ2-2 and V is TRBV6-5; no firm D call. CDR3 length: 14 residues. Germline values: CDR1 MNHEY, CDR2 SVGAGI. V lost 5 bases, J lost 5 bases, and 12 bases lay in between. The CDR3 protein is CASSPQSRTGELFF. In DNA, the CDR3 is TGTGCCAGCAGTCCCCAATCAAGAACCGGGGAGCTGTTTTTT.

The J gene is TRBJ1-2, the V gene TRBV6-4, with D perhaps TRBD1 (5 bases). CDR3 length equals 15 residues. The germline V and J ends were trimmed by 0 bases and 4 bases, with 12 bases remaining between them. Germline values: CDR1 MRHNA, CDR2 SNTAGT. CDR3 region: CASSDSSAGGYGYTF. The CDR3 DNA follows: TGTGCCAGCAGTGACTCGTCCGCTGGGGGCTATGGCTACACCTTC.

There are a few counts of this clone. The sample carries other DNA sequences with the same CDR3. This sequence joins TRBV6-5 and TRBJ2-7, with D possibly being TRBD1 or TRBD2 (5 bases each). Germline-derived CDR1 and CDR2 are MNHEY and SVGAGI. V lost 2 bases, J lost 7 bases, and 9 bases lay in between. The CDR3 extends over 12 amino acids. CDR3 loop: CASSYRGAEQYF. The CDR3 DNA follows: TGTGCCAGCAGTTACAGAGGGGCGGAGCAGTACTTC.

The sample holds many counts of this clone. The chain combines TRBV18 with TRBJ2-1; tentatively, D is TRBD2 (5 bases). Germline CDR1 reads KGHSH; CDR2 reads LQKENI. V was pared by 0 bases and J by 5 bases, with 14 bases between. CDR3 length: 16 amino acids. For the CDR3, the DNA is TGTGCCAGCTCACCACCCTTACCCGGAGGAGACAATGAGCAGTTCTTC. This sequence encodes CASSPPLPGGDNEQFF.

V and J are TRBV27 and TRBJ2-3; D is unresolved. This CDR3 is 13 amino acids long. Trimming took off 5 bases at V and 1 base at J, with 7 bases between the two ends. Germline V gene data show CDR1 as MNHEY and CDR2 as SMNVEV (reference sequence). CDR3 DNA sequence: TGTGCCAGCAGTGACCTCGGCACAGATACGCAGTATTTT. Translating gives CASSDLGTDTQYF.

This clone was observed many times. The rearrangement joins TRBV28 to TRBJ2-2; no reliable D call. The V and J ends lost 3 bases and 7 bases respectively, with 12 bases between them. Germline V gene lookup returns CDR1 MDHEN and CDR2 SYDVKM. CDR3 size: 14 residues. In DNA, the CDR3 is TGTGCCAGCAGTTTCCCCGACGGATTCGGGGAGCTGTTTTTT. Protein product: CASSFPDGFGELFF. Full variable domain (outside the CDR3, taken from reference TRBV28 and TRBJ2-2): DVKVTQSSRYLVKRTGEKVFLECVQDMDHENMFWYRQDPGLGLRLIYFSYDVKMKEKGDIPEGYSVSREKKERFSLILESASTNQTSMYLCASSFPDGFGELFFGEGSRLTVL.

This clone was counted between two and nine times. V usage is TRBV2 and J usage is TRBJ2-1; TRBD1 matches 7 bases. The junction had 8 bases not matched to a gene; V was cut back by 6 bases and J by 9 bases. The length of the CDR3 is 13 residues. Germline CDR1 and CDR2: SNHLY and FYNNEI. The CDR3 DNA sequence: TGTGCCAGCAGCCCCCGACAGGGAGCTGAGCAGTTCTTC. This gives the protein CASSPRQGAEQFF.

A few counts support this clone. This chain links TRBV6-5 with TRBJ2-4; TRBD2 matches 7 bases. The CDR3 has 13 residues. Losses at the gene ends were 2 bases for V and 5 bases for J; bases not matched to a gene: 0. CDR1 is MNHEY and CDR2 is SVGAGI in the germline V gene. CDR3 in DNA: TGTGCCAGCAGTTACGCGGGAGAAAACATTCAGTACTTC. It yields the protein CASSYAGENIQYF.

This rearrangement joins TRBV6-6 to TRBJ2-7; TRBD2 matches 8 bases. Germline loops: CDR1 MNHNY, CDR2 SVGAGI (reference sequence). The CDR3 spans 13 residues. J was trimmed by 6 bases and V by 5 bases; bases with no gene match: 6. The CDR3 region has the DNA TGTGCCAGCAGTCCACAACGGGGGGGCGAGCAGTACTTC. It specifies CASSPQRGGEQYF.

This sequence joins TRBV9 and TRBJ2-7; no firm D call. The CDR3 length is 13 residues. Germline CDR1 SGDLS, CDR2 YYNGEE. V gave up 3 bases and J gave up 4 bases, with 11 bases separating them. This chain's CDR3 is CASSDGLFYEQYF. CDR3 DNA: TGTGCCAGCAGCGACGGGCTTTTTTACGAGCAGTACTTC.

This clone has ten or more counts. The V gene is TRBV28, the J gene TRBJ2-7; 11 positions agree with TRBD2. This CDR3 is built from 15 residues. Germline loops: CDR1 MDHEN, CDR2 SYDVKM. V was clipped by 5 bases and J by 1 base; unmatched bases: 4. CDR3 nucleotides: TGTGCCAGCAGTGGGACTAGCGGATTGTCCTACGAGCAGTACTTC. It is translated as CASSGTSGLSYEQYF.

This clone showed up just a few times. J is TRBJ1-5 and V is TRBV19, with 7 bases that match TRBD1. This CDR3 region has 14 residues. The J segment lost 6 bases and the V segment lost 5 bases, leaving 7 bases of the junction unmatched. Germline V gives CDR1 LNHDA, CDR2 SQIVND (reference sequence). CDR3 coding DNA: TGTGCCAGTAGTTACGACAGGGTGACTCAGCCCCAGCATTTT. Translating it yields CASSYDRVTQPQHF.

The rearrangement joins TRBV11-2 to TRBJ1-3; perhaps TRBD1 as D (5 bases). V dropped 5 bases and J dropped 7 bases, with 9 bases sitting between them. This CDR3 comprises 12 residues. Germline V CDR1 and CDR2: SGHAT, FQNNGV. This CDR3 reads CASSVRDNTIYF. CDR3 sequence (DNA): TGTGCCAGCAGCGTAAGGGACAACACCATATATTTT.

The chain employs TRBV15 and TRBJ2-5; no definite D call. The V gene's germline CDR1 is LNHNV and CDR2 YYDKDF (reference sequence). Trimming took 0 bases from V and 2 from J, leaving 7 bases between them. CDR3 length: 14 residues. The DNA for the CDR3 is TGTGCCACCAGCAGAGATCATCAACAAGAGACCCAGTACTTC. Translated: CATSRDHQQETQYF.

This clone was counted a few times. This chain links TRBV7-9 with TRBJ1-1; TRBD1 might be the D (6 bases). The CDR3 is 14 residues long. V shed 2 bases and J shed 4 bases, with 11 bases lying between them. Germline V gene lookup returns CDR1 SEHNR and CDR2 FQNEAQ (reference sequence). This CDR3 is CASSLSGDITEAFF. The CDR3 coding sequence is TGTGCCAGCAGCTTATCAGGGGACATCACTGAAGCTTTCTTT.

This clone has just a few counts. This chain joins TRBV7-2 and TRBJ2-2; D is unclear. V was shortened by 5 bases and J by 7 bases, with 11 bases between the two germline ends. This CDR3 spans 13 amino acids. CDR1 is SGHTA, CDR2 FQGNSA, per germline. CDR3 sequence reads: CASSPHQDGELFF. CDR3 nucleotides: TGTGCCAGCAGCCCGCATCAAGACGGGGAGCTGTTTTTT.

There are a few counts of this clone. The V and J genes are TRBV5-1 and TRBJ2-7; 8 bases match TRBD2. The CDR3 runs 15 residues. Germline CDR1 reads SGHRS; CDR2 reads YFSETQ. With V trimmed by 0 bases and J by 3 bases, 5 bases remained unmatched. The CDR3 DNA reads as TGCGCCAGCAGCTTGGCGGGACTAGAACTCTACGAGCAGTACTTC. Amino acid sequence: CASSLAGLELYEQYF. Complete variable domain (other parts from reference TRBV5-1 and TRBJ2-7): KAGVTQTPRYLIKTRGQQVTLSCSPISGHRSVSWYQQTPGQGLQFLFEYFSETQRNKGNFPGRFSGRQFSNSRSEMNVSTLELGDSALYLCASSLAGLELYEQYFGPGTRLTVT.

The V gene is TRBV5-1, the J gene TRBJ2-2; perhaps TRBD2 as D (5 bases). The germline V and J ends were trimmed by 2 bases and 2 bases, with 10 bases remaining between them. CDR3 length: 15 amino acids. CDR1 and CDR2 (germline): SGHRS, YFSETQ. CDR3 sequence reads: CASSFRRENTGELFF. In DNA form, the CDR3 reads TGCGCCAGCAGCTTCAGACGGGAAAACACCGGGGAGCTGTTTTTT. Combining the CDR3 with reference TRBV5-1 and TRBJ2-2 gives the whole variable domain KAGVTQTPRYLIKTRGQQVTLSCSPISGHRSVSWYQQTPGQGLQFLFEYFSETQRNKGNFPGRFSGRQFSNSRSEMNVSTLELGDSALYLCASSFRRENTGELFFGEGSRLTVL.

This clone was counted ten times or more. J is TRBJ1-2 and V is TRBV10-3; possible D gene TRBD1, 5 bases. The V gene lost 0 bases and the J gene lost 4 bases, with 15 bases spanning the gap. Germline values: CDR1 ENHRY, CDR2 SYGVKD. The length of the CDR3 is 16 residues. CDR3 sequence (DNA): TGTGCCATCAGTGAGTCGAATTGGGAGGGGACCTATGGCTACACCTTC. This encodes CAISESNWEGTYGYTF.

This chain links TRBV5-1 with TRBJ2-4; D gene ambiguous. The V end was cut by 4 bases, the J end by 6 bases, with 11 bases between. The germline V gene encodes CDR1 SGHRS and CDR2 YFSETQ. The CDR3 length is 13 residues. CDR3 coding DNA: TGCGCCAGCAGCCCGACAATCGGAAACATTCAGTACTTC. Translation: CASSPTIGNIQYF.

This CDR3 is CASRVGYRNQPQHF. CDR3 DNA sequence: TGTGCCAGCAGGGTAGGGTATCGCAATCAGCCCCAGCATTTT. The V gene is TRBV28, the J gene TRBJ1-5, with D unresolved. The V end lost 6 bases, the J end lost 2 bases, and 11 bases lay between the germline ends. This CDR3 is built from 14 residues. Looked up from germline, CDR1 is MDHEN and CDR2 is SYDVKM.

This clone has at least ten counts. V gene TRBV18 combines with J gene TRBJ1-5; a possible D gene is TRBD1 (5 bases). The CDR3 has 13 residues. Trimming took 4 bases from V and 9 from J, leaving 13 bases between them. CDR1 and CDR2 (germline): KGHSH, LQKENI. CDR3 protein: CASSLDSLGPQHF. CDR3 DNA: TGTGCCAGCTCACTCGACAGCCTCGGGCCCCAGCATTTT.

The rearrangement links TRBV19 to TRBJ1-2; 7 bases map to TRBD1. The CDR3 has 18 residues. In germline, CDR1 is LNHDA, CDR2 SQIVND (reference sequence). The V segment lost 6 bases and the J segment 5 bases; nucleotides outside the gene matches: 21. CDR3 DNA sequence: TGTGCCAGTAGCACCCGCAACACGACAGGGATGGTTCGTTATGGCTACACCTTC. It specifies CASSTRNTTGMVRYGYTF.

This clone occurred a few times. The gene calls are TRBV6-5 and TRBJ1-5, with D perhaps TRBD1 (6 bases). The V gene lost 6 bases and the J gene lost 3 bases, with 15 bases spanning the gap. The CDR3 extends over 15 amino acids. Germline lookup yields CDR1 MNHEY and CDR2 SVGAGI. CDR3 nucleotide sequence: TGTGCCAGCAGCAGTACAGGGTCGTCCAATCAGCCCCAGCATTTT. It yields the protein CASSSTGSSNQPQHF.

The chain uses TRBV7-8 and TRBJ2-5; 7 bases map to TRBD1. The germline CDR1 and CDR2 sequences are SGHVS and FQNEAQ. The CDR3 totals 14 residues. V lost 3 bases, J lost 3 bases, and 4 bases stayed unmatched. The CDR3 reads CASSLTGFKETQYF. The CDR3 region has the DNA TGTGCCAGCAGCTTGACAGGGTTTAAAGAGACCCAGTACTTC.

The chain couples TRBV28 to TRBJ2-5; no definite D call. Germline CDR1 reads MDHEN; CDR2 reads SYDVKM. V lost 6 bases to trimming and J lost 3 bases, with 5 bases between them. The CDR3 contains 11 residues. The chain's CDR3 is CASRGKETQYF. The CDR3 DNA reads as TGTGCCAGCAGGGGAAAAGAGACCCAGTACTTC.

The chain carries TRBV4-3 and TRBJ2-3; 8 bases agree with TRBD1. The CDR3 spans 15 residues. J lost 2 bases, V lost 5 bases, and 6 bases had no gene match. Germline V lookup: CDR1 LGHNA, CDR2 YSLEER. The CDR3 here is CASSTGQGYTDTQYF. The CDR3 nucleotides read TGCGCCAGCAGCACTGGACAGGGATACACAGATACGCAGTATTTT.

In its sample, this clone was seen many times. The chain recombines TRBV9 with TRBJ1-5; no definite D call. This CDR3 comprises 13 residues. The germline V gene encodes CDR1 SGDLS and CDR2 YYNGEE. V was cut by 0 bases and J by 8 bases, with 9 bases left in between. In nucleotides, the CDR3 is TGTGCCAGCAGCGTAGGGAGTAGGGAGCCCCAGCATTTT. Translated, it gives CASSVGSREPQHF.

The chain links TRBV5-4 to TRBJ1-5, with D unclear. Germline V gene lookup returns CDR1 SGHNT and CDR2 YYREEE (reference sequence). Between the trimmed V and J ends, which lost 0 bases and 0 bases, there was a span of 7 bases. This CDR3 comprises 15 residues. The CDR3 sequence is CASSLVKGSNQPQHF. CDR3 nucleotides: TGTGCCAGCAGCTTGGTTAAGGGTAGCAATCAGCCCCAGCATTTT.

This clone was observed a few times. J is TRBJ2-1 and V is TRBV6-5, with D possibly TRBD1 on 6 matching bases. Germline values: CDR1 MNHEY, CDR2 SVGAGI. Between the trimmed V and J ends, which lost 5 bases and 10 bases, there was a span of 21 bases. The CDR3 extends over 15 amino acids. CDR3 nucleotide sequence: TGTGCCAGCAGTCCGAGGGCACAGGGTTCCCGAGAGCAGTTCTTC. Protein product: CASSPRAQGSREQFF.